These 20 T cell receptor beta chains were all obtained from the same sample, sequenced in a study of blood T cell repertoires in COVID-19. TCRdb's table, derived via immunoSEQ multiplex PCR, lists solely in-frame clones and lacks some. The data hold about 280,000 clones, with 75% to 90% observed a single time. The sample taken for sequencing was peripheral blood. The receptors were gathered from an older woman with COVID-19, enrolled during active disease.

Here the CDR3 DNA reads TGTGCCAGCAGTGAGCGACAGGGATCACCCCTCCACTTT. Protein product: CASSERQGSPLHF. This rearrangement joins TRBV27 to TRBJ1-6, with 7 bases lining up with TRBD1. After removal of 5 bases from V and 10 bases from J, the junction contained 5 bases not matched to a gene. CDR1 is MNHEY and CDR2 is SMNVEV in the germline V gene (reference sequence). CDR3 length equals 13 residues.

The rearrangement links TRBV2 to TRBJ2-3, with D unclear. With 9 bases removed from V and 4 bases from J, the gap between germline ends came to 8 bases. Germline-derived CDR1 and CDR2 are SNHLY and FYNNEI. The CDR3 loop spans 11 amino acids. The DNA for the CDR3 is TGTGCCAGAGAACGGGCAGATACGCAGTATTTT. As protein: CARERADTQYF.

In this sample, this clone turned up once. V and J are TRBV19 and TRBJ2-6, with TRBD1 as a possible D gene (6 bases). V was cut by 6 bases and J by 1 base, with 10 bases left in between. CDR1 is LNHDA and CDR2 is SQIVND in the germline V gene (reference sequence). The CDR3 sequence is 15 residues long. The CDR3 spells CASRLQGSGANVLTF. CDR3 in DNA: TGTGCCAGTAGATTACAGGGATCTGGGGCCAACGTCCTGACTTTC. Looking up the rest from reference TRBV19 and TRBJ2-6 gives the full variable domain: DGGITQSPKYLFRKEGQNVTLSCEQNLNHDAMYWYRQDPGQGLRLIYYSQIVNDFQKGDIAEGYSVSREKKESFPLTVTSAQKNPTAFYLCASRLQGSGANVLTFGAGSRLTVL.

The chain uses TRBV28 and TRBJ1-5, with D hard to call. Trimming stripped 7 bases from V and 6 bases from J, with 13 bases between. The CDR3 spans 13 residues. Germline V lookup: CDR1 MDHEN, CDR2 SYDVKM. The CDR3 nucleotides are TGTGCCAGCACCCGAAGTGAGGTTCAGCCCCAGCATTTT. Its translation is CASTRSEVQPQHF.

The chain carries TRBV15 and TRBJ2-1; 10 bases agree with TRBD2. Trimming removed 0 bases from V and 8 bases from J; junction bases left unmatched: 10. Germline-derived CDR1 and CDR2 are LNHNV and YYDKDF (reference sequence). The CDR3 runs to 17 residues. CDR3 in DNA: TGTGCCACCAGCAGAGATCGGAGCGGGGGGGCGTTCGATGAGCAGTTCTTC. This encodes CATSRDRSGGAFDEQFF. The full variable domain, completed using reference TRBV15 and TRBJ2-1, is DAMVIQNPRYQVTQFGKPVTLSCSQTLNHNVMYWYQQKSSQAPKLLFHYYDKDFNNEADTPDNFQSRRPNTSFCFLDIRSPGLGDTAMYLCATSRDRSGGAFDEQFFGPGTRLTVL.

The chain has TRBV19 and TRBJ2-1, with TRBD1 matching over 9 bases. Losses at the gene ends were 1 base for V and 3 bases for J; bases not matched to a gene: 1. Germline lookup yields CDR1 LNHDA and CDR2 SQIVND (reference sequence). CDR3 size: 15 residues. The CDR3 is CASSIGDRDYNEQFF. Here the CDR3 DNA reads TGTGCCAGTAGTATAGGGGACAGGGACTACAATGAGCAGTTCTTC.

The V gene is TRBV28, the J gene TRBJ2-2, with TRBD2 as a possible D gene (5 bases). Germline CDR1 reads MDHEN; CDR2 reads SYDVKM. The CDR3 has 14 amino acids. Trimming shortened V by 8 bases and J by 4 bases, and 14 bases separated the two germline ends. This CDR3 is CASLRSGITGELFF. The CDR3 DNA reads TGTGCCAGCCTAAGAAGCGGAATCACCGGGGAGCTGTTTTTT.

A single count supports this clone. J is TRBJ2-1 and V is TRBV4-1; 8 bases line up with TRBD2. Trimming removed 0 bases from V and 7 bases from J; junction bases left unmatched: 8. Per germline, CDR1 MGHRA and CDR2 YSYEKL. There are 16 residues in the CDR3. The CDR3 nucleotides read TGCGCCAGCAGCCAAGACGGACGGGGGGGTCGGAATGAGCAGTTCTTC. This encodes CASSQDGRGGRNEQFF.

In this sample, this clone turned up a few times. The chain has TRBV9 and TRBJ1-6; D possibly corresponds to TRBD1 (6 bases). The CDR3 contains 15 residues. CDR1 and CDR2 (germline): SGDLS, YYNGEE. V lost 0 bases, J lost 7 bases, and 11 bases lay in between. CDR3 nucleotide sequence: TGTGCCAGCAGCGTAGGGACAGCGCAAAATTCACCCCTCCACTTT. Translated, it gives CASSVGTAQNSPLHF.

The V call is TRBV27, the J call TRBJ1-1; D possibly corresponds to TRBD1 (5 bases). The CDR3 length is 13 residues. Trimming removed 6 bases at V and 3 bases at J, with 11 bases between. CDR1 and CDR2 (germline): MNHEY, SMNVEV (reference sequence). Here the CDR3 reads CASRPRAYTEAFF. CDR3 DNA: TGTGCCAGCAGGCCCAGGGCTTACACTGAAGCTTTCTTT.

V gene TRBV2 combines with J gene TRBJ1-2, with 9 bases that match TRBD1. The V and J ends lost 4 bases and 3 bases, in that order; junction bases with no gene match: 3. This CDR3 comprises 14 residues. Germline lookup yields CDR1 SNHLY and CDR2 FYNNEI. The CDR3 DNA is TGTGCCAGCAGTGCGGGACAGGGTTACTATGGCTACACCTTC. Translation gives CASSAGQGYYGYTF.

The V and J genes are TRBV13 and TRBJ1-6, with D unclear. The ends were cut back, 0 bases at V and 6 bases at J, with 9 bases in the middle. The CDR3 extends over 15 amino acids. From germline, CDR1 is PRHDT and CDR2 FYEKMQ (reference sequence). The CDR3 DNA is TGTGCCAGCAGCTTAGGTGGGAGGAGTAATTCACCCCTCCACTTT. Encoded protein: CASSLGGRSNSPLHF. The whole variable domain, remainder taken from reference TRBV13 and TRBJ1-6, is AAGVIQSPRHLIKEKRETATLKCYPIPRHDTVYWYQQGPGQDPQFLISFYEKMQSDKGSIPDRFSAQQFSDYHSELNMSSLELGDSALYFCASSLGGRSNSPLHFGNGTRLTVT.

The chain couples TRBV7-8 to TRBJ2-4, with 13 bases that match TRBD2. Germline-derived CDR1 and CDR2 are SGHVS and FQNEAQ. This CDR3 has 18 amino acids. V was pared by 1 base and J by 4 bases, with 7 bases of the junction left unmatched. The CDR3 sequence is CASSLGLAGGSRKNIQYF. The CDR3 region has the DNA TGTGCCAGCAGCTTAGGACTAGCGGGGGGCTCCAGGAAAAACATTCAGTACTTC.

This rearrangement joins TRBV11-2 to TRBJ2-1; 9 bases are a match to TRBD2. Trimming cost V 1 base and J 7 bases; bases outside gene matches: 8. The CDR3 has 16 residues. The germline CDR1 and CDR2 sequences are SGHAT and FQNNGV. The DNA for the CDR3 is TGTGCCAGCAGCTTAGTGGGCGGGGGGGCCTGGAATGAGCAGTTCTTC. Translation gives CASSLVGGGAWNEQFF.

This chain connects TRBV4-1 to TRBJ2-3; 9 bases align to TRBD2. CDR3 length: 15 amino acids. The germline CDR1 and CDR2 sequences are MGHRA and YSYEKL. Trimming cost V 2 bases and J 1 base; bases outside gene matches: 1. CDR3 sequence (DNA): TGCGCCAGCAGCCAAATAGCGGGGGGCACAGATACGCAGTATTTT. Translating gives CASSQIAGGTDTQYF.

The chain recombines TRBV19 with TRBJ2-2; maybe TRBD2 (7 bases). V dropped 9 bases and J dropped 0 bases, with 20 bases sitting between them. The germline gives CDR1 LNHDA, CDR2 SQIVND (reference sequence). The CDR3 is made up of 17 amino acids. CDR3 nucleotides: TGTGCCAGCAAGCAGTCAAGGGGGGGTTCGAACACCGGGGAGCTGTTTTTT. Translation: CASKQSRGGSNTGELFF.

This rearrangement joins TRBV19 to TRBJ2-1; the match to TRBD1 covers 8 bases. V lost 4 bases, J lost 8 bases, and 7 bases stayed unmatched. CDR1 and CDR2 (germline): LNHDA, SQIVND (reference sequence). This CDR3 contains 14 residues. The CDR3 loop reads CASSSAGGAYEQFF. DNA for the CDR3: TGTGCCAGTAGTAGCGCAGGGGGCGCATATGAGCAGTTCTTC.

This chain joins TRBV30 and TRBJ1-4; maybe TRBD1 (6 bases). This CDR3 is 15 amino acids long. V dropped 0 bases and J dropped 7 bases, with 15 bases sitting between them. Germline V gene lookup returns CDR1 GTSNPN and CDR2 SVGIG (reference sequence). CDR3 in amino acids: CAWSVGAGAVEKLFF. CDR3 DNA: TGTGCCTGGAGTGTAGGTGCAGGGGCGGTTGAAAAACTGTTTTTT.

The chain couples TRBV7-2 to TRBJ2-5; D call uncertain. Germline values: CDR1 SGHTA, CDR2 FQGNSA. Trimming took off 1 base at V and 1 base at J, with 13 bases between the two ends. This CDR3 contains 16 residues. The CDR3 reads CASSLVDEVPQETQYF. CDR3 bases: TGTGCCAGCAGCTTAGTAGATGAGGTCCCCCAAGAGACCCAGTACTTC.

The CDR3 region has the DNA TGTGCCAGCAGCTTTCTAGCCAAAAACATTCAGTACTTC. Encoded protein: CASSFLAKNIQYF. J is TRBJ2-4 and V is TRBV7-2, with no clear D. Between the trimmed V and J ends, which lost 3 bases and 0 bases, there was a span of 3 bases. The length of the CDR3 is 13 residues. Germline V gene data show CDR1 as SGHTA and CDR2 as FQGNSA.